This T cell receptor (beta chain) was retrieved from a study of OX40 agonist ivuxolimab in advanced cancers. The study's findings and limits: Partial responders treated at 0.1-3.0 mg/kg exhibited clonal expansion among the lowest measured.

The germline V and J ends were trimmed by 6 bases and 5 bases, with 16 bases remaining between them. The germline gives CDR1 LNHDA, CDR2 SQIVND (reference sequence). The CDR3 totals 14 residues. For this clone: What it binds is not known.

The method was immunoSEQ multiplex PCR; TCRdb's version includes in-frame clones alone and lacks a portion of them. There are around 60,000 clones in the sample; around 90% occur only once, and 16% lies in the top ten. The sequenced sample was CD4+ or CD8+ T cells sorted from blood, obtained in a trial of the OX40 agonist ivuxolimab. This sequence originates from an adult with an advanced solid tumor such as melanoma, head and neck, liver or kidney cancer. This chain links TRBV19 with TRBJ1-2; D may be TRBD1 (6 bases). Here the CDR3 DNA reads TGTGCCAGTAGCCTAGGGGGGGGGACGTATGGCTACACCTTC. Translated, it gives CASSLGGGTYGYTF.